The clone carrying this T cell receptor (beta chain) came up once. Its antigen is as yet unknown. Partitioning of CD4+ cells yielded a CD45RA+ naive subset and a CD45RA-negative memory subset. These data are taken from a study of shared clonotypes between healthy human individuals. Study-wide findings and caveats: A few donors shared approximately 5% of their naive CD4 clonotypes.

Germline-derived CDR1 and CDR2 are SNHLY and FYNNEI. Trimming stripped 2 bases from V and 7 bases from J, with 14 bases between. The CDR3 is 15 residues long. Genomic DNA (from each subset) was split evenly across several immunoSEQ plates. Generated by immunoSEQ multiplex PCR, the TCRdb table keeps only in-frame clones and is missing some. The data contain a few million clones, more than 90% of them singletons. The sample comprised naive CD4+ T cells sorted from blood. Subset of the sample: CD45RA+ positively selected. The V gene is TRBV2, the J gene TRBJ2-2, with D perhaps matching TRBD1 or TRBD2 (5 bases each). The receptor comes from a man aged 18 to 30 in good health. The CDR3 loop reads CASSESWGYSGELFF. As DNA, the CDR3 is TGTGCCAGCAGTGAATCTTGGGGGTACAGCGGGGAGCTGTTTTTT.